The next 13 T cell receptor beta chains were all read from a single sample in a study of technical replicates of blood from several donors listed by TCRdb under 2017. The protocol used for the library was the immunoSEQ multiplex PCR assay. Imported from immuneACCESS, the table was reduced by TCRdb to in-frame sequences with V and J called. These copies leave out some clones; in studies compared against another copy, an unresolved V gene accounts for under half, and the cause of the remainder is not known. The sample contains fewer than 90,000 clones, 89% of them found a single time. Jointly, the top ten make up 0.35% to 0.45% of the sample. The specimen was T cells isolated from PBMCs. Receptor source: a human donor in good health.

The chain recombines TRBV6-5 with TRBJ2-3; 9 nucleotides line up with TRBD2. Germline V lookup: CDR1 MNHEY, CDR2 SVGAGI. This CDR3 has 16 residues. The trim removed 2 bases at V and 2 bases at J, leaving 5 bases unmatched. CDR3 region: CASSYGLAGHTDTQYF. DNA for the CDR3: TGTGCCAGCAGTTACGGGCTAGCGGGGCACACAGATACGCAGTATTTT.

The rearrangement uses TRBV6-1 and TRBJ2-5; 9 nucleotides line up with TRBD2. Germline lookup yields CDR1 MNHNS and CDR2 SASEGT. Losses at the gene ends were 3 bases for V and 6 bases for J; bases not matched to a gene: 17. The CDR3 covers 18 residues. CDR3 bases: TGTGCCAGCAGTGACTACAGCGGGGAGCGGGAGGAGGGAAAGACCCAGTACTTC. It yields the protein CASSDYSGEREEGKTQYF.

The V call is TRBV25-1, the J call TRBJ1-1; weak D call: TRBD1 (5 bases). Germline V gives CDR1 MGHDK, CDR2 SYGVNS. Trimming removed 8 bases from V and 7 bases from J, with 14 bases in between. This CDR3 spans 12 amino acids. CDR3 sequence reads: CASGTQGIEAFF. CDR3 DNA sequence: TGTGCCAGCGGCACCCAGGGCATTGAAGCTTTCTTT.

CDR3 amino acids: CASSLSARGWTEAFF. The DNA for the CDR3 is TGTGCCAGCAGTTTATCTGCCAGGGGGTGGACTGAAGCTTTCTTT. The chain has TRBV27 and TRBJ1-1, with 7 bases fitting TRBD1. CDR1 MNHEY and CDR2 SMNVEV come from the germline V gene (reference sequence). J lost 5 bases, V lost 0 bases, and 6 bases had no gene match. This CDR3 is built from 15 residues.

The chain is built from TRBV6-6 and TRBJ1-1; 7 bases align to TRBD1. The ends lost 4 bases at V and 2 bases at J; junction bases unmatched: 7. The CDR3 runs to 15 residues. In germline, CDR1 is MNHNY, CDR2 SVGAGI (reference sequence). DNA of the CDR3: TGTGCCAGCAGTTCCCCCAGGGACAGTAACACTGAAGCTTTCTTT. Residues: CASSSPRDSNTEAFF.

This clone appeared once. The CDR3 DNA is TGTGCCAGCAGCGAACGGTCGGGAGTTAATGAGCAGTTCTTC. The encoded protein is CASSERSGVNEQFF. The chain joins TRBV9 to TRBJ2-1, with D possibly being TRBD2 (6 bases). V was cut by 3 bases and J by 7 bases, with 14 bases left in between. Germline CDR1 SGDLS, CDR2 YYNGEE. The CDR3 extends over 14 amino acids.

J is TRBJ1-5 and V is TRBV2; weak D call: TRBD1 (5 bases). CDR3 size: 13 residues. Trimming left V 4 bases short and J 4 bases short, with 8 bases between. Germline lookup yields CDR1 SNHLY and CDR2 FYNNEI. CDR3 region: CASSGGGNQPQHF. CDR3 nucleotide sequence: TGTGCCAGCAGTGGGGGGGGAAATCAGCCCCAGCATTTT.

The chain combines TRBV10-3 with TRBJ2-7; TRBD1 matches at 8 bases. Losses at the gene ends were 6 bases for V and 0 bases for J; bases not matched to a gene: 13. The CDR3 totals 17 residues. In germline, CDR1 is ENHRY, CDR2 SYGVKD. As DNA, the CDR3 is TGTGCCATCAGCGCTCAGGGACAGGATACGAGCTCCTACGAGCAGTACTTC. This encodes CAISAQGQDTSSYEQYF.

The V gene is TRBV2, the J gene TRBJ2-1, with 12 nucleotides matching TRBD1. V shed 7 bases and J 9 bases; nucleotides not matched to a gene: 19. The CDR3 covers 18 residues. Germline V gene sequence: CDR1 SNHLY, CDR2 FYNNEI. CDR3 sequence reads: CASIGTGGLLAPKGEQFF. DNA for the CDR3: TGTGCCAGCATTGGGACAGGGGGCCTTCTAGCGCCCAAGGGTGAGCAGTTCTTC.

This chain joins TRBV5-1 and TRBJ2-5; D not resolved. Germline V gene lookup returns CDR1 SGHRS and CDR2 YFSETQ. The length of the CDR3 is 14 residues. Trimming took 0 bases from V and 5 from J, leaving 11 bases between them. CDR3 loop: CASSLGRQSETQYF. The DNA for the CDR3 is TGCGCCAGCAGCTTGGGCAGACAAAGCGAGACCCAGTACTTC.

The chain links TRBV28 to TRBJ2-7, with 7 bases lining up with TRBD2. After removal of 2 bases from V and 0 bases from J, the junction contained 1 base not matched to a gene. The CDR3 has 14 amino acids. CDR1 MDHEN and CDR2 SYDVKM come from the germline V gene. The DNA of the CDR3 is TGTGCCAGCAGTTTAGGCGGGGGCTCCTACGAGCAGTACTTC. The encoded protein is CASSLGGGSYEQYF.

The rearrangement uses TRBV28 and TRBJ1-5; D unclear. The CDR3 length is 14 residues. Trimming took 2 bases from V and 3 from J, leaving 8 bases between them. Germline V lookup: CDR1 MDHEN, CDR2 SYDVKM. The CDR3 DNA reads as TGTGCCAGCAGTTTAGACGGGTTCAATCAGCCCCAGCATTTT. Protein product: CASSLDGFNQPQHF.

The chain combines TRBV4-2 with TRBJ2-5; 13 bases line up with TRBD2. In germline, CDR1 is LGHNA, CDR2 YNFKEQ. The CDR3 runs to 16 residues. V lost 0 bases and J lost 2; bases outside the gene matches: 0. CDR3 in amino acids: CASSQEGLAGQETQYF. The CDR3, as DNA: TGTGCCAGCAGCCAAGAGGGACTAGCGGGGCAAGAGACCCAGTACTTC.